A single sample is the source of the 28 T cell receptor beta chains below, sequenced in a study of post-analysis software for immune sequencing data. Study conclusions and caveats: The study found TRBV5-6, TRBV5-1 and TRBV20-1 among a few TRBV segments more frequent in patients than controls.

Carried by the TCR beta cDNA libraries were unique molecular identifiers. A single record per CDR3 protein comes from TCRdb applying MiXCR to the PCR reads. The profile shows about half a million distinct CDR3 sequences, 30% to 40% of them singletons. What these receptors recognize is not known. Sample: blood. The receptors here all came from a girl aged 2-17 years with multiple sclerosis.

The rearrangement joins TRBV20-1 to TRBJ2-7; D may match TRBD1 or TRBD2 (6 bases each). Germline loops: CDR1 DFQATT, CDR2 SNEGSKA (reference sequence). V lost 5 bases to trimming and J lost 2 bases, with 22 bases between them. CDR3 length: 16 amino acids. CDR3 nucleotides: TGCAGTGCTGGACAGTCGGAGGGGCGCGTTACCTACGAGCAGTACTTC. It codes for CSAGQSEGRVTYEQYF.

This clonotype was recorded a few times. The chain links TRBV27 to TRBJ2-7, with 11 positions matching TRBD1. This CDR3 is built from 15 residues. Germline V gene sequence: CDR1 MNHEY, CDR2 SMNVEV (reference sequence). J lost 3 bases, V lost 3 bases, and 4 bases had no gene match. The CDR3 nucleotides are TGTGCCAGCAGTTTTAGGGGACAGGGGGACTACGAGCAGTACTTC. Translated, it gives CASSFRGQGDYEQYF.

This clonotype came up a few times. This rearrangement joins TRBV20-1 to TRBJ2-7, with 7 nucleotides matching TRBD1. CDR1 DFQATT and CDR2 SNEGSKA come from the germline V gene (reference sequence). Trimming removed 2 bases from V and 3 bases from J; junction bases left unmatched: 7. The CDR3 spans 14 residues. The CDR3 loop reads CSARHRGALYEQYF. The CDR3 DNA is TGCAGTGCTAGACACAGGGGCGCCCTCTACGAGCAGTACTTC.

This clonotype was observed a few times. The rearrangement links TRBV5-6 to TRBJ2-3; D remains unclear. From germline, CDR1 is SGHDT and CDR2 YYEEEE. V shed 3 bases and J shed 0 bases, with 17 bases lying between them. This CDR3 is 17 amino acids long. CDR3 nucleotides: TGTGCCAGCAGCTCCAACACCGGGCCTGCTAGCACAGATACGCAGTATTTT. This encodes CASSSNTGPASTDTQYF. Supplemented by reference TRBV5-6 and TRBJ2-3, the full variable domain reads DAGVTQSPTHLIKTRGQQVTLRCSPKSGHDTVSWYQQALGQGPQFIFQYYEEEERQRGNFPDRFSGHQFPNYSSELNVNALLLGDSALYLCASSSNTGPASTDTQYFGPGTRLTVL.

Only a few counts were recorded for this clonotype. The chain joins TRBV11-1 to TRBJ1-1, with 8 bases identical to TRBD1. V shed 4 bases and J 6 bases; nucleotides not matched to a gene: 10. CDR1 is SGHAT, CDR2 FQDESV, per germline (reference sequence). This CDR3 contains 15 residues. The CDR3 bases are TGTGCCAGCAGCTCACGGACAGGGTGGGGCCCTGAAGCTTTCTTT. Its protein product is CASSSRTGWGPEAFF.

The CDR3: CSPNRARGSEAFF. CDR3 nucleotides: TGCAGCCCTAACAGGGCCCGGGGGTCGGAAGCTTTCTTT. The chain employs TRBV20-1 and TRBJ1-1; possible D gene TRBD1, 6 bases. Per germline, CDR1 DFQATT and CDR2 SNEGSKA (reference sequence). The CDR3 has 13 amino acids.

The V gene is TRBV29-1, the J gene TRBJ2-1, with TRBD2 matching over 8 bases. Losses at the gene ends were 5 bases for V and 4 bases for J; bases not matched to a gene: 13. The CDR3 is made up of 16 amino acids. CDR1 is SQVTM and CDR2 is ANQGSEA in the germline V gene. CDR3 sequence (DNA): TGCAGCGTTTCCGGGGGGGCCGCCTTACGGTACAATGAGCAGTTCTTC. Amino acids: CSVSGGAALRYNEQFF.

This clonotype has just a few counts. This sequence joins TRBV11-2 and TRBJ2-5, with D uncertain. The CDR3 contains 12 residues. Germline-derived CDR1 and CDR2 are SGHAT and FQNNGV. V lost 2 bases and J 4 bases, leaving 5 bases between the germline ends. CDR3 in amino acids: CASSLYLETQYF. CDR3 nucleotides: TGTGCCAGCAGCTTATATCTAGAGACCCAGTACTTC.

This clonotype was found a few times. This chain joins TRBV7-2 and TRBJ2-1, with 7 bases that match TRBD1. Germline V gene sequence: CDR1 SGHTA, CDR2 FQGNSA. J gave up 12 bases and V 2 bases, and 13 bases lay outside the gene matches. The CDR3 loop spans 15 amino acids. This CDR3 reads CASSLKQGWINRQFF. The CDR3, as DNA: TGTGCCAGCAGCTTAAAACAGGGGTGGATCAATCGGCAGTTCTTC.

This clonotype occurred a few times. V usage is TRBV2 and J usage is TRBJ2-2; D possibly corresponds to TRBD2 (5 bases). CDR1 is SNHLY and CDR2 is FYNNEI in the germline V gene. CDR3 length: 14 amino acids. V was shortened by 4 bases and J by 6 bases, with 12 bases between the two germline ends. In nucleotides, the CDR3 is TGTGCCAGCAGTGGGTCCCGGGATCCCGGGGAGCTGTTTTTT. Amino acids: CASSGSRDPGELFF.

This clonotype occurred a few times. The gene calls are TRBV5-1 and TRBJ2-1; D is undetermined. The CDR3 runs 14 residues. V gave up 0 bases and J gave up 3 bases, with 7 bases separating them. Germline V gene data show CDR1 as SGHRS and CDR2 as YFSETQ. The CDR3 region is CASSLGQNYNEQFF. The CDR3 DNA reads TGCGCCAGCAGCTTGGGACAAAACTACAATGAGCAGTTCTTC.

This clonotype was found many times. The V and J genes are TRBV5-5 and TRBJ2-1; a possible D gene is TRBD2 (6 bases). The CDR3 is 14 amino acids. V dropped 2 bases and J dropped 0 bases, with 6 bases sitting between them. The germline CDR1 and CDR2 sequences are SGHKS and YYEKEE (reference sequence). The CDR3 is CASSFGSSYNEQFF. DNA for the CDR3: TGTGCCAGCAGCTTCGGGAGCTCCTACAATGAGCAGTTCTTC.

The chain recombines TRBV20-1 with TRBJ1-2; a weak D match, TRBD1 (5 bases). Germline CDR1 is DFQATT and CDR2 is SNEGSKA (reference sequence). Trimming took 0 bases from V and 0 from J, leaving 11 bases between them. The CDR3 extends over 15 amino acids. DNA for the CDR3: TGCAGTGCTAGAGATCTCCGGGACTCTAACTATGGCTACACCTTC. This codes for CSARDLRDSNYGYTF.

V gene TRBV28 combines with J gene TRBJ2-5; a possible D gene is TRBD1 (6 bases). V dropped 4 bases and J dropped 3 bases, with 12 bases sitting between them. Germline assignment: CDR1 MDHEN and CDR2 SYDVKM. The CDR3 runs 14 residues. In DNA, the CDR3 is TGTGCCAGCAGTTGGCGACAGGTCAAAGAGACCCAGTACTTC. This sequence encodes CASSWRQVKETQYF.

This chain joins TRBV11-1 and TRBJ1-2; 7 bases fit TRBD1. The CDR3 sequence is 18 residues long. Germline trimming cut 3 bases from V and 1 base from J; bases unmatched to any gene: 14. Germline-derived CDR1 and CDR2 are SGHAT and FQDESV (reference sequence). The DNA of the CDR3 is TGTGCCAGCAGCTTTTCCCGCTCCCGACAGGGAGGTAACTATGGCTACACCTTC. Translated, it gives CASSFSRSRQGGNYGYTF. The complete variable domain, with remaining parts taken from reference TRBV11-1 and TRBJ1-2, reads EAEVAQSPRYKITEKSQAVAFWCDPISGHATLYWYRQILGQGPELLVQFQDESVVDDSQLPKDRFSAERLKGVDSTLKIQPAELGDSAMYLCASSFSRSRQGGNYGYTFGSGTRLTVV.

J is TRBJ2-1 and V is TRBV20-1; 7 bases are shared with TRBD2. The CDR3 loop spans 15 amino acids. The germline V gene has CDR1 DFQATT and CDR2 SNEGSKA (reference sequence). J gave up 4 bases and V 2 bases, and 8 bases lay outside the gene matches. The CDR3 spells CSARSTGGGYNEQFF. CDR3 in DNA: TGCAGTGCTAGATCTACTGGCGGGGGTTACAATGAGCAGTTCTTC.

V and J are TRBV11-2 and TRBJ2-1; D may match TRBD1 or TRBD2 (6 bases each). Gene TRBJ2-7 matches the end of the DNA better, so the J call may be wrong. In germline, CDR1 is SGHAT, CDR2 FQNNGV. This CDR3 is built from 14 residues. The CDR3 protein is CASSLSWGDNEQYF. In nucleotides, the CDR3 is TGTGCCAGCAGCCTCAGCTGGGGGGACAATGAGCAGTACTTC.

This clonotype came up a few times. V and J are TRBV3-1 and TRBJ2-6, with no clear D. The CDR3 runs 16 residues. Looked up from germline, CDR1 is LGHDT and CDR2 is YNNKEL (reference sequence). V was pared by 2 bases and J by 4 bases, with 12 bases between. The DNA of the CDR3 is TGTGCCAGCAGCCAACTTACACCGTCCGGGGCCAACGTCCTGACTTTC. Encoded protein: CASSQLTPSGANVLTF.

A remark on this clonotype: A read error is possible here, since a much larger clone lies one base away. The chain employs TRBV12-3 or TRBV12-4 and TRBJ1-5; 7 bases align to TRBD1. Trimming cost V 7 bases and J 2 bases; bases outside gene matches: 5. CDR3 length: 14 amino acids. The CDR3 DNA sequence: TGTGCCAGCACCCCCGGACAGGGCAATCAGCCCCAGCATTTT. Encoded protein: CASTPGQGNQPQHF.

The chain joins TRBV4-1 to TRBJ2-7, with D hard to call. Trimming took 0 bases from V and 4 from J, leaving 7 bases between them. Germline assignment: CDR1 MGHRA and CDR2 YSYEKL. The CDR3 loop spans 13 amino acids. CDR3 nucleotides: TGCGCCAGCAGCCAAGATGACGGATACGAGCAGTACTTC. Translating it yields CASSQDDGYEQYF.

J is TRBJ1-4 and V is TRBV20-1; possibly TRBD1 for D (6 bases). Trimming stripped 3 bases from V and 8 bases from J, with 19 bases between. The CDR3 loop spans 15 amino acids. The germline CDR1 and CDR2 sequences are DFQATT and SNEGSKA (reference sequence). CDR3 region: CSARSDQGIWEKLFF. The CDR3 nucleotides read TGCAGTGCTAGGAGCGATCAGGGGATTTGGGAAAAACTGTTTTTT.

This clonotype appeared a few times. V usage is TRBV6-5 and J usage is TRBJ1-6, with 7 nucleotides matching TRBD1. Trimming cost V 6 bases and J 8 bases; bases outside gene matches: 7. The germline CDR1 and CDR2 sequences are MNHEY and SVGAGI. The CDR3 spans 14 residues. DNA for the CDR3: TGTGCCAGCAGCCGCGACAGGGTTTATTCACCCCTCCACTTT. As protein: CASSRDRVYSPLHF.

The chain has TRBV3-1 and TRBJ1-3; D is unclear. Germline loops: CDR1 LGHDT, CDR2 YNNKEL (reference sequence). The CDR3 extends over 17 amino acids. V was clipped by 3 bases and J by 2 bases, with 17 bases between them. CDR3 sequence: CASSQVPPYNAGNTIYF. CDR3 bases: TGTGCCAGCAGCCAGGTCCCTCCGTATAATGCTGGAAACACCATATATTTT.

This clonotype was seen a few times. The chain has TRBV6-1 and TRBJ1-1; no definite D call. V lost 5 bases, J lost 0 bases, and 10 bases lay in between. The V gene's germline CDR1 is MNHNS and CDR2 SASEGT. This CDR3 spans 14 amino acids. For the CDR3, the DNA is TGTGCCAGCAGTAAATCCATTTTGAACACTGAAGCTTTCTTT. It encodes CASSKSILNTEAFF.

The chain uses TRBV7-2 and TRBJ2-1; D is possibly TRBD1 (5 bases). Germline CDR1 and CDR2: SGHTA and FQGNSA. The CDR3 spans 16 residues. V was shortened by 5 bases and J by 4 bases, with 18 bases between the two germline ends. The CDR3 here is CASSPRRRQGYNEQFF. The CDR3 DNA is TGTGCCAGCAGCCCACGCAGACGCCAGGGTTACAATGAGCAGTTCTTC.

This clonotype turned up a few times. The rearrangement links TRBV3-1 to TRBJ2-1, with D possibly TRBD1 on 6 matching bases. The CDR3 contains 14 residues. Germline CDR1 and CDR2: LGHDT and YNNKEL (reference sequence). The V and J ends lost 3 bases and 7 bases respectively, with 13 bases between them. CDR3 protein: CASSHNEGGNEQFF. The CDR3 DNA follows: TGTGCCAGCAGCCATAACGAAGGGGGAAATGAGCAGTTCTTC.

This chain links TRBV5-1 with TRBJ2-2; no clear D gene. The CDR3 contains 11 residues. The V gene's germline CDR1 is SGHRS and CDR2 YFSETQ. Trimming removed 2 bases from V and 8 bases from J, with 4 bases in between. CDR3 bases: TGCGCCAGCAGCTTTCGGGGGGAGCTGTTTTTT. The encoded protein is CASSFRGELFF.

Of note for this clonotype: A read error may account for a junction end that differs from germline. The V gene is TRBV29-1, the J gene TRBJ2-3, with 11 nucleotides matching TRBD1. CDR1 and CDR2 (germline): SQVTM, ANQGSEA. There are 15 residues in the CDR3. In DNA form, the CDR3 reads TGCAGCGTGGAGGACAGGGGGCTTTTTCCAGATACGCGGTATTTT. It encodes CSVEDRGLFPDTRYF.